Following are 32 T cell receptor beta chains from one sample sequenced in a study of blood T cell repertoires in COVID-19. Measured with immunoSEQ multiplex PCR; TCRdb has only the in-frame clones, and not every one. This repertoire shows more than 400,000 clones, 75% to 90% found once; its top ten account for roughly 0.7%. The sample taken for sequencing was PBMCs or T cells enriched from blood (not recorded which). These receptors were taken from a young woman who had recovered from COVID-19.

This clone turned up a few times. The DNA for the CDR3 is TGCGCCAGCAGCCAAGATTCGGGTCTAAACAATGAGCAGTTCTTC. The encoded protein is CASSQDSGLNNEQFF. The chain links TRBV4-1 to TRBJ2-1; D uncertain. V lost 0 bases and J 5 bases, leaving 11 bases between the germline ends. Germline V gives CDR1 MGHRA, CDR2 YSYEKL. The CDR3 is made up of 15 amino acids.

This chain links TRBV19 with TRBJ2-7, with D tentatively TRBD2 (5 bases). Trimming stripped 5 bases from V and 5 bases from J, with 13 bases between. The germline V gene encodes CDR1 LNHDA and CDR2 SQIVND (reference sequence). CDR3 length equals 13 residues. The CDR3 coding sequence is TGTGCCAGTAGTCCGGGAACTAGGAACGAGCAGTACTTC. This codes for CASSPGTRNEQYF.

This clone is a singleton in its sample. Other DNA sequences in this specimen translate into the identical CDR3. In DNA, the CDR3 is TGTGCCAGCAGTTTAGGGCGCGGAGGCTACACCTTC. Protein product: CASSLGRGGYTF. The chain carries TRBV12-3 or TRBV12-4 and TRBJ1-2; D is undetermined. With 1 base removed from V and 8 bases from J, the gap between germline ends came to 8 bases. The CDR3 spans 12 residues.

V and J are TRBV29-1 and TRBJ2-3; 9 positions agree with TRBD1. With 7 bases clipped from V and 4 bases from J, the junction kept 9 bases outside the gene matches. This CDR3 is 14 amino acids long. Per the germline V gene, CDR1 is SQVTM and CDR2 is ANQGSEA. The CDR3 DNA reads TGCAGCGCCCGAGGAGGGACAGGGTCAGATACGCAGTATTTT. This encodes CSARGGTGSDTQYF.

The chain employs TRBV28 and TRBJ2-2, with unresolved D. The CDR3 sequence is 15 residues long. CDR1 and CDR2 (germline): MDHEN, SYDVKM. The V end lost 1 base, the J end lost 7 bases, and 13 bases lay between the germline ends. The CDR3 region is CASSLLETLGGELFF. The CDR3 DNA is TGTGCCAGCAGTTTATTGGAGACTCTTGGCGGGGAGCTGTTTTTT.

This sequence joins TRBV4-1 and TRBJ2-6; D not resolved. With 1 base removed from V and 0 bases from J, the gap between germline ends came to 4 bases. Looked up from germline, CDR1 is MGHRA and CDR2 is YSYEKL. The CDR3 has 15 residues. CDR3 region: CASSQASSGANVLTF. The CDR3 region has the DNA TGCGCCAGCAGCCAAGCGAGCTCTGGGGCCAACGTCCTGACTTTC.

The chain links TRBV4-1 to TRBJ1-2, with D possibly TRBD1 on 6 matching bases. The CDR3 is 18 amino acids. V was cut by 1 base and J by 7 bases, with 25 bases left in between. Per the germline V gene, CDR1 is MGHRA and CDR2 is YSYEKL. This CDR3 is CASSQVHGQQILFFGYTF. CDR3 nucleotides: TGCGCCAGCAGCCAAGTCCATGGACAGCAGATCCTCTTCTTTGGCTACACCTTC.

The chain uses TRBV6-6 and TRBJ1-4, with TRBD1 as a possible D gene (6 bases). Germline V gene sequence: CDR1 MNHNY, CDR2 SVGAGI (reference sequence). This CDR3 contains 16 residues. Trimming took off 5 bases at V and 8 bases at J, with 21 bases between the two ends. This CDR3 is CASSRYGAGRGEKLFF. CDR3 nucleotides: TGTGCCAGCAGTCGCTACGGGGCAGGGAGGGGGGAAAAACTGTTTTTT.

The chain is built from TRBV9 and TRBJ2-7; 12 bases align to TRBD2. Germline CDR1 and CDR2: SGDLS and YYNGEE. The junction had 5 bases not matched to a gene; V was cut back by 4 bases and J by 3 bases. There are 15 residues in the CDR3. The CDR3 nucleotides are TGTGCCAGCAGCCCCGGACTAGCGGGGTACTACGAGCAGTACTTC. This translates into CASSPGLAGYYEQYF.

V is TRBV10-3 and J is TRBJ1-4, with D perhaps TRBD1 (5 bases). Germline V lookup: CDR1 ENHRY, CDR2 SYGVKD. CDR3 length equals 14 residues. Trimming removed 3 bases from V and 8 bases from J, with 13 bases in between. DNA for the CDR3: TGTGCCATCAGTGAAGACGGGGGAGGGGAAAAACTGTTTTTT. Residues: CAISEDGGGEKLFF.

The rearrangement uses TRBV27 and TRBJ1-1, with 9 bases matching TRBD1. V was pared by 0 bases and J by 7 bases, with 6 bases of the junction left unmatched. The CDR3 is 15 residues long. Germline V CDR1 and CDR2: MNHEY, SMNVEV (reference sequence). For the CDR3, the DNA is TGTGCCAGCAGTTTATCCCCCGGGACAGGGCATGAAGCTTTCTTT. It is translated as CASSLSPGTGHEAFF.

The chain employs TRBV28 and TRBJ1-5; perhaps TRBD1 as D (5 bases). V was trimmed by 4 bases and J by 6 bases, leaving 25 bases between them. The V gene's germline CDR1 is MDHEN and CDR2 SYDVKM. CDR3 size: 18 residues. Here the CDR3 DNA reads TGTGCCAGCAGTTACCCCCCCCGGGGAGGGGAAGTCGGTCAGCCCCAGCATTTT. Its protein is CASSYPPRGGEVGQPQHF.

The chain uses TRBV19 and TRBJ1-1, with D tentatively TRBD1 (5 bases). V lost 5 bases and J lost 1, with 14 bases in between. The CDR3 length is 15 residues. CDR1 is LNHDA, CDR2 SQIVND, per germline (reference sequence). The CDR3 sequence is CASSQEGQSNTEAFF. The DNA for the CDR3 is TGTGCCAGTAGTCAAGAAGGACAATCGAACACTGAAGCTTTCTTT.

The CDR3 reads CASLKGGGVSYEQYF. The CDR3 region has the DNA TGTGCCAGCCTCAAAGGTGGCGGGGTCTCCTACGAGCAGTACTTC. This rearrangement joins TRBV6-5 to TRBJ2-7, with a weak D call TRBD2 (6 bases). Looked up from germline, CDR1 is MNHEY and CDR2 is SVGAGI. V gave up 8 bases and J gave up 0 bases, with 17 bases separating them. This CDR3 has 15 residues.

The V and J genes are TRBV4-2 and TRBJ2-7; D gene uncertain. Deletions cut 0 bases from V and 3 bases from J, with 3 bases between. The CDR3 extends over 12 amino acids. CDR1 and CDR2 (germline): LGHNA, YNFKEQ. CDR3 loop: CASSQDLYEQYF. The CDR3 DNA reads TGTGCCAGCAGCCAAGATCTCTACGAGCAGTACTTC.

The chain employs TRBV9 and TRBJ1-2, with 11 nucleotides matching TRBD1. The CDR3 consists of 15 residues. V dropped 2 bases and J dropped 4; count of bases not matched to a gene: 4. Looked up from germline, CDR1 is SGDLS and CDR2 is YYNGEE. The CDR3 nucleotides are TGTGCCAGCAGCGTGGGGACAGGGGGAAGCTATGGCTACACCTTC. Its protein product is CASSVGTGGSYGYTF. The full variable domain, with the rest looked up from reference TRBV9 and TRBJ1-2, is DSGVTQTPKHLITATGQRVTLRCSPRSGDLSVYWYQQSLDQGLQFLIQYYNGEERAKGNILERFSAQQFPDLHSELNLSSLELGDSALYFCASSVGTGGSYGYTFGSGTRLTVV.

J is TRBJ1-1 and V is TRBV30; maybe TRBD1 (6 bases). CDR1 and CDR2 (germline): GTSNPN, SVGIG (reference sequence). V was trimmed by 1 base and J by 6 bases, leaving 15 bases between them. The length of the CDR3 is 14 residues. This chain's CDR3 is CAWSGGGAEPEAFF. As DNA, the CDR3 is TGTGCCTGGAGTGGTGGGGGCGCGGAGCCTGAAGCTTTCTTT.

The chain is built from TRBV4-1 and TRBJ1-5, with D perhaps TRBD1 (5 bases). V was shortened by 2 bases and J by 7 bases, with 15 bases between the two germline ends. This CDR3 contains 15 residues. From germline, CDR1 is MGHRA and CDR2 YSYEKL. The CDR3 coding sequence is TGCGCCAGCAGCCAAATCCCGCTTAAGGGGCAGCCCCAGCATTTT. Its translation is CASSQIPLKGQPQHF.

The chain has TRBV6-1 and TRBJ1-2; 7 positions agree with TRBD1. Germline V gene data show CDR1 as MNHNS and CDR2 as SASEGT. This CDR3 spans 15 amino acids. The ends lost 2 bases at V and 7 bases at J; junction bases unmatched: 10. Written as DNA, the CDR3 is TGTGCCAGCAGTGAAACGGTGGCAGGGGGTTTTGGCTACACCTTC. Translating gives CASSETVAGGFGYTF.

This clone was detected a few times. The gene calls are TRBV11-2 and TRBJ2-7; 9 bases fit TRBD1. The CDR3 consists of 14 residues. CDR1 is SGHAT, CDR2 FQNNGV, per germline. Trimming cost V 4 bases and J 2 bases; bases outside gene matches: 3. CDR3 residues: CASSSNRGPYEQYF. The CDR3 nucleotides are TGTGCCAGCAGCTCGAACAGGGGGCCCTACGAGCAGTACTTC.

This clone was counted a few times. This chain joins TRBV30 and TRBJ1-3, with unresolved D. CDR3 length equals 14 residues. Deletions cut 7 bases from V and 0 bases from J, with 13 bases between. Germline V gene lookup returns CDR1 GTSNPN and CDR2 SVGIG (reference sequence). CDR3 bases: TGTGCCTCCACCGCGACTATCTCTGGAAACACCATATATTTT. Protein product: CASTATISGNTIYF.

The V and J genes are TRBV3-1 (or the pseudogene TRBV3-2) and TRBJ1-5; D not resolved. Germline V gene data show CDR1 as LGHDT and CDR2 as YNNKEL (reference sequence). The CDR3 extends over 14 amino acids. The V end lost 0 bases, the J end lost 6 bases, and 9 bases lay between the germline ends. The CDR3 DNA reads as TGTGCCAGCAGCCAAGATTTGGTCGGTCAGCCCCAGCATTTT. Translating it yields CASSQDLVGQPQHF.

Here the CDR3 reads CASSPLTGTRNTEAFF. The CDR3 DNA is TGTGCCAGCTCACCCTTGACAGGTACCAGGAACACTGAAGCTTTCTTT. The J gene is TRBJ1-1, the V gene TRBV18; weak D call: TRBD1 (6 bases). V was clipped by 3 bases and J by 1 base, with 15 bases between them. The CDR3 length is 16 residues. Looked up from germline, CDR1 is KGHSH and CDR2 is LQKENI.

A word on this clone: Within the sample, other DNA sequences also encode this same CDR3. The genes are TRBV5-1 and TRBJ1-1; D gene ambiguous. V was shortened by 0 bases and J by 0 bases, with 6 bases between the two germline ends. The germline gives CDR1 SGHRS, CDR2 YFSETQ. This CDR3 spans 14 amino acids. The CDR3, as DNA: TGCGCCAGCAGCTTGGAGGCGGTGAACACTGAAGCTTTCTTT. It encodes CASSLEAVNTEAFF.

This chain joins TRBV11-2 and TRBJ2-7; D is undetermined. The V and J ends lost 5 bases and 0 bases respectively, with 11 bases between them. In germline, CDR1 is SGHAT, CDR2 FQNNGV. There are 14 residues in the CDR3. The CDR3 reads CASSPRRSSYEQYF. The CDR3 coding sequence is TGTGCCAGCAGCCCGAGACGGAGCTCCTACGAGCAGTACTTC.

This chain connects TRBV7-9 to TRBJ1-2, with 7 nucleotides matching TRBD1. Looked up from germline, CDR1 is SEHNR and CDR2 is FQNEAQ (reference sequence). CDR3 length: 13 residues. V lost 5 bases to trimming and J lost 2 bases; unmatched junction nucleotides: 2. The CDR3 DNA reads TGTGCCAGCAGCGGGGGACAGAACTATGGCTACACCTTC. It yields the protein CASSGGQNYGYTF.

The chain couples TRBV6-4 to TRBJ1-2; TRBD1 matches 7 bases. CDR1 and CDR2 from the germline V gene are MRHNA and SNTAGT. V was clipped by 5 bases and J by 7 bases; unmatched bases: 13. CDR3 length: 15 amino acids. As DNA, the CDR3 is TGTGCCAGCAGTCCCATGGGACAGAGAGACCGTGGCTACACCTTC. It encodes CASSPMGQRDRGYTF.

The chain couples TRBV29-1 to TRBJ2-1; TRBD1 might be the D (6 bases). CDR1 SQVTM and CDR2 ANQGSEA come from the germline V gene. The ends were cut back, 0 bases at V and 10 bases at J, with 13 bases in the middle. This CDR3 has 13 amino acids. The CDR3 DNA is TGCAGCGTTGAAGATCAGGGGTTCGTCGAGCAGTTCTTC. Translation: CSVEDQGFVEQFF.

The gene calls are TRBV4-1 and TRBJ1-1; D might be TRBD1 (6 bases). The CDR3 runs 16 residues. V lost 4 bases to trimming and J lost 0 bases, with 15 bases between them. CDR1 and CDR2 (germline): MGHRA, YSYEKL. In DNA, the CDR3 is TGCGCCAGCAGCCGGGGGCCAGCAGCTATGAACACTGAAGCTTTCTTT. Protein sequence: CASSRGPAAMNTEAFF.

The chain carries TRBV19 and TRBJ1-2; 12 bases are a match to TRBD1. J was trimmed by 5 bases and V by 6 bases; bases with no gene match: 13. The length of the CDR3 is 17 residues. CDR1 LNHDA and CDR2 SQIVND come from the germline V gene (reference sequence). In nucleotides, the CDR3 is TGTGCCAGTAGCCCATCCCGGGACAGGGGGCGCCTGTATGGCTACACCTTC. It translates to CASSPSRDRGRLYGYTF.

CDR3: CASSLSGGAVDTQYF. CDR3 coding DNA: TGTGCCAGCAGCCTTAGCGGGGGGGCCGTTGATACGCAGTATTTT. The rearrangement joins TRBV7-2 to TRBJ2-3; 11 bases are a match to TRBD2. Germline assignment: CDR1 SGHTA and CDR2 FQGNSA. The CDR3 has 15 residues. The junction had 7 bases not matched to a gene; V was cut back by 5 bases and J by 6 bases.

This sequence joins TRBV18 and TRBJ2-1; 8 bases map to TRBD1. The CDR3 spans 14 residues. Germline loops: CDR1 KGHSH, CDR2 LQKENI. V was pared by 6 bases and J by 6 bases, with 7 bases of the junction left unmatched. The DNA for the CDR3 is TGTGCCAGCTCGACAGGGGCCGGAGGCAATGAGCAGTTCTTC. This encodes CASSTGAGGNEQFF.